A single sample is the source of the 18 T cell receptor beta chains below, sequenced in a study of blood T cell repertoires in COVID-19. Libraries were prepared by immunoSEQ multiplex PCR; TCRdb keeps only in-frame clonotypes and omits some of them. The sample shows fewer than 250,000 clones, less than 90% of them seen only once. Sequencing was carried out using peripheral blood. The receptors come from a man aged 40-49 years with acute or convalescent COVID-19.

This chain connects TRBV6-6 to TRBJ2-4; 9 bases are shared with TRBD1. The V gene's germline CDR1 is MNHNY and CDR2 SVGAGI (reference sequence). The V segment lost 7 bases and the J segment 6 bases; nucleotides outside the gene matches: 10. There are 15 residues in the CDR3. In DNA form, the CDR3 reads TGTGCCAGCAACCCGGGGGACAGGGAGGTAAACATTCAGTACTTC. This sequence encodes CASNPGDREVNIQYF.

The genes are TRBV18 and TRBJ2-3; 14 bases are a match to TRBD2. The CDR3 is made up of 17 amino acids. Germline V lookup: CDR1 KGHSH, CDR2 LQKENI. The V gene end was trimmed by 2 bases and the J gene end by 6 bases; junction bases not matched to a gene: 7. The CDR3 DNA follows: TGTGCCAGCTCACCAAGGACTAGCGGGAGGTTAGGTGATACGCAGTATTTT. Its protein is CASSPRTSGRLGDTQYF.

The chain is built from TRBV2 and TRBJ2-7; the D is unclear. This CDR3 region has 11 residues. Trimming stripped 2 bases from V and 3 bases from J, with 2 bases between. Looked up from germline, CDR1 is SNHLY and CDR2 is FYNNEI. The chain's CDR3 is CASSELYEQYF. The DNA for the CDR3 is TGTGCCAGCAGTGAACTCTACGAGCAGTACTTC.

The chain employs TRBV15 and TRBJ1-5; tentatively, D is TRBD1 (6 bases). CDR3 size: 17 residues. V lost 1 base and J 2 bases, leaving 15 bases between the germline ends. Germline CDR1 is LNHNV and CDR2 is YYDKDF (reference sequence). The CDR3 DNA is TGTGCCACCAGCAGAGGACTGTCGACAGGTCGCAATCAGCCCCAGCATTTT. Encoded protein: CATSRGLSTGRNQPQHF.

The chain uses TRBV4-1 and TRBJ2-5; TRBD2 aligns across 10 bases. CDR1 and CDR2 (germline): MGHRA, YSYEKL. The CDR3 is 15 amino acids. The ends lost 2 bases at V and 4 bases at J; junction bases unmatched: 4. The CDR3 nucleotides read TGCGCCAGCAGCCAAAGCGGGGGGGCAGTAGAGACCCAGTACTTC. Translated, it gives CASSQSGGAVETQYF.

The chain recombines TRBV6-5 with TRBJ1-6; no clear D. The CDR3 has 16 amino acids. Germline V gene data show CDR1 as MNHEY and CDR2 as SVGAGI. Trimming removed 2 bases at V and 7 bases at J, with 15 bases between. CDR3 DNA sequence: TGTGCCAGCAGTTACGAGGCCCGAGCGAGGAATTCACCCCTCCACTTT. Protein sequence: CASSYEARARNSPLHF.

The rearrangement joins TRBV5-3 to TRBJ1-2; a possible D gene is TRBD1 (5 bases). TRBV5-3 is an ORF; its function is uncertain. V was cut by 1 base and J by 5 bases, with 15 bases left in between. This CDR3 contains 15 residues. The CDR3 bases are TGTGCCAGAAGCTTGCGGAGAGGCAGGGCTTATGGCTACACCTTC. As protein: CARSLRRGRAYGYTF.

This chain joins TRBV18 and TRBJ1-3; 7 positions match TRBD1. V was clipped by 3 bases and J by 2 bases; unmatched bases: 4. Germline-derived CDR1 and CDR2 are KGHSH and LQKENI. The CDR3 consists of 15 residues. Here the CDR3 DNA reads TGTGCCAGCTCACCGGCGACAGGGCCTGGAAACACCATATATTTT. This codes for CASSPATGPGNTIYF.

V is TRBV5-1 and J is TRBJ2-1; possible D gene TRBD1, 5 bases. The CDR3 sequence is 15 residues long. With 0 bases removed from V and 9 bases from J, the gap between germline ends came to 16 bases. Germline-derived CDR1 and CDR2 are SGHRS and YFSETQ. CDR3 bases: TGCGCCAGCAGCTTGGATGGCAGGGAAACGGGTGAGCAGTTCTTC. Its protein is CASSLDGRETGEQFF.

This chain joins TRBV28 and TRBJ2-7, with a weak D call TRBD2 (7 bases). The CDR3 consists of 14 residues. Germline V gene lookup returns CDR1 MDHEN and CDR2 SYDVKM. V dropped 7 bases and J dropped 5 bases, with 18 bases sitting between them. CDR3 protein: CASTGGRLGDEQYF. The CDR3 DNA reads as TGTGCCAGCACGGGGGGCCGTTTGGGGGACGAGCAGTACTTC.

The rearrangement links TRBV4-2 to TRBJ2-2; 10 bases agree with TRBD2. V gave up 2 bases and J gave up 3 bases; unmatched junction bases: 0. Per the germline V gene, CDR1 is LGHNA and CDR2 is YNFKEQ. The CDR3 runs to 15 residues. In DNA form, the CDR3 reads TGTGCCAGCAGCCAACTAGCGGGAGACACCGGGGAGCTGTTTTTT. Amino acids: CASSQLAGDTGELFF.

The chain joins TRBV7-9 to TRBJ2-3; D possibly corresponds to TRBD1 (6 bases). V was shortened by 5 bases and J by 9 bases, with 15 bases between the two germline ends. The germline gives CDR1 SEHNR, CDR2 FQNEAQ (reference sequence). The CDR3 extends over 13 amino acids. CDR3 region: CASSTRTDDTQYF. CDR3 sequence (DNA): TGTGCCAGCAGCACCCGGACAGACGACACGCAGTATTTT.

This clone was seen once. This chain joins TRBV9 and TRBJ1-2; 8 bases fit TRBD1. This CDR3 has 12 residues. V dropped 1 base and J dropped 8; count of bases not matched to a gene: 1. Germline lookup yields CDR1 SGDLS and CDR2 YYNGEE. The CDR3 loop reads CASSVQGAGYTF. CDR3 bases: TGTGCCAGCAGCGTACAGGGGGCAGGCTACACCTTC.

This chain uses TRBV11-3 with TRBJ2-3, with 8 nucleotides matching TRBD2. The trim removed 5 bases at V and 2 bases at J, leaving 6 bases unmatched. CDR1 is SGHNT and CDR2 is YENEEA in the germline V gene. CDR3 size: 15 residues. The CDR3 coding sequence is TGTGCCAGCAGCCGCACTAGCGGATCCACAGATACGCAGTATTTT. It specifies CASSRTSGSTDTQYF.

This clone showed up just once. The sample has other DNA sequences that encode this CDR3 too. The chain is built from TRBV5-1 and TRBJ1-1; D possibly corresponds to TRBD1 (5 bases). Trimming left V 0 bases short and J 1 base short, with 7 bases between. Germline CDR1 and CDR2: SGHRS and YFSETQ. The CDR3 sequence is 14 residues long. The CDR3 loop is CASSLGGGNTEAFF. Here the CDR3 DNA reads TGCGCCAGCAGCTTGGGCGGGGGGAACACTGAAGCTTTCTTT. The full variable domain, completed using reference TRBV5-1 and TRBJ1-1, is KAGVTQTPRYLIKTRGQQVTLSCSPISGHRSVSWYQQTPGQGLQFLFEYFSETQRNKGNFPGRFSGRQFSNSRSEMNVSTLELGDSALYLCASSLGGGNTEAFFGQGTRLTVV.

The J gene is TRBJ2-1, the V gene TRBV7-9; no clear D. Germline V lookup: CDR1 SEHNR, CDR2 FQNEAQ (reference sequence). V dropped 4 bases and J dropped 2 bases, with 21 bases sitting between them. This CDR3 comprises 18 residues. CDR3 sequence: CASSSISSLTHAYNEQFF. In DNA form, the CDR3 reads TGTGCCAGCAGCTCCATTTCGAGCTTAACTCACGCCTACAATGAGCAGTTCTTC.

The V gene is TRBV14, the J gene TRBJ1-2; 7 nucleotides agree with TRBD1. After removal of 0 bases from V and 4 bases from J, the junction contained 11 bases not matched to a gene. Germline assignment: CDR1 SGHDN and CDR2 FVKESK. CDR3 length: 17 residues. The CDR3 sequence is CASSQDFGGQKSYGYTF. The CDR3 DNA reads TGTGCCAGCAGCCAAGATTTTGGGGGACAGAAGTCCTATGGCTACACCTTC.

The chain carries TRBV5-4 and TRBJ1-5, with unresolved D. The CDR3 runs to 15 residues. Trimming took off 4 bases at V and 2 bases at J, with 13 bases between the two ends. Germline CDR1 and CDR2: SGHNT and YYREEE (reference sequence). The CDR3 DNA follows: TGTGCCAGCAGCCGGGTCGAGTGGGGCAATCAGCCCCAGCATTTT. Its protein is CASSRVEWGNQPQHF.